This record concerns one TCR beta chain sequence. Which antigen it targets is not known. Per-base qualities were not stored, and no clone one base away is much larger. The sample carries other DNA sequences with the same CDR3. Donors were healthy HIV-negative adults with no recently reported acute infections or vaccinations. All donors were Caucasian adults living in Nashville, Tennessee, USA. Magnetic negative selection was used to enrich CD4+ T cells, after which naive cells were positively selected on CD45RA and the negative fraction became the memory subset. Blood was collected by leukapheresis, and PBMCs were isolated by Ficoll-Histopaque density gradient centrifugation and then cryopreserved in liquid nitrogen vapor phase. Analytical flow cytometry was used to check the purity and quantity of each magnetically sorted T cell population. Genomic DNA was isolated from each sorted fraction and quantified by UV absorbance on a Nanodrop 2000c.

This sample was included in a study of shared clonotypes between healthy human individuals (TCRdb year 2020). Study-wide context: Three men and a couple of women, aged 18 to 49 years, made up the cohort. For each donor, CD4 naive and CD4 memory were each run on three plates, CD8 naive on two plates, and CD8 memory on one plate. Libraries were prepared and TCR repertoires were sequenced by different laboratories using diverse techniques, in order to increase sequencing depth and limit assay-specific biases. Leukapheresis yielded between about 0.94 and 10 billion PBMCs per donor. To estimate repertoire size and how much clonotypes are shared between individuals, the study performed deep sequencing of blood TCR repertoires from roughly five healthy adults.

The research as a whole found: Compared with non-shared clonotypes, clonotypes shared by all four sorted-subset donors had higher generation probabilities. Rarefaction of sorted-subset datasets indicated incomplete sequencing despite the large sequencing depth. Across several donors, about 5% of naive CD4, approximately 3.5% of naive CD8, about 2.3% of memory CD4, and about 0.44% of memory CD8 clonotypes were shared. The genetic and exposure-history diversity represented was limited by the small number of donors. Naive subsets generally had larger estimated clonotype richness than memory subsets did. Sampling was restricted to blood, and TCR repertoires in tissues likely differ from the TCR repertoires found in blood. Pairwise subsampling indicated that sequencing depth was expected to affect the degree of clonotype sharing among donors.

Taken from the germline V gene (reference sequence), the CDR1 and CDR2 loops are DFQATT and SNEGSKA. V drops 1 base and J drops 4 bases, leaving 5 bases in between. From the cysteine through the phenylalanine, the CDR3 covers 11 amino acids. Only the CDR3 portion is preserved as DNA: 33 bases, with reading frame beginning at the first base. TCR CDR3 regions were amplified from genomic DNA by multiplex PCR using the deep immunoSEQ assay. For each cell subset, the extracted genomic DNA was distributed evenly across all wells of several immunoSEQ 96-well plates, and each plate served as one replicate. Each replicate PCR for sorted subsets received roughly 0.2 ug genomic DNA, equal to roughly 33,000 T cell genomes. The purified libraries were quantified using a Qubit 3.0 fluorometer, sized with a Bioanalyzer 2100, and then quantified again using the KAPA Library Quantification kit. Each immunoSEQ 96-well plate was sequenced on its own single-read 150-cycle Illumina NextSeq 550 flow cell. Per the original workflow: Because the immunoSEQ output included only junctional sequences and no quality scores, the filtering could not be the same as the filtering used for full-length reads. Sequences were annotated with PyIR, a Python wrapper for IgBLAST v1.9, and V/J genes and CDR3 were assigned using IMGT germline references. Any read was removed if the V/J assignment was weak (E-value above 1e-6), the CDR3 was missing, or the read contained stop codons, out-of-frame junctions, or ambiguous translated residues. V3J clonotypes were defined as sequences sharing an identical inferred V gene, J gene, and CDR3 amino acid sequence. To compute the percentage overlap between repertoires, the number of shared unique clonotypes was divided by the size of the smaller repertoire. RTK rarefaction, the Chao1 estimator, and Recon v2.1 estimates of unobserved clonotypes were used to assess repertoire richness. Generation probabilities for all TCRbeta clonotypes obtained by the gDNA method from several donors were computed using OLGA. TCRdb mirrors the immuneACCESS table, restricted to in-frame sequences. Some clones are absent from its copies; in checked studies, under half trace to an unresolved V gene, and the reason for the others is unknown. For V, J and clone size, that table is used; D and trimming come from the DNA. Counted in this sample were about 1.5 million clones; 95% to 99% of them appeared once. The biggest ten clones account for about 0.45% of the sample.

The chain is encoded by TRBV20-1 joined to TRBJ2-7, with the D gene call left open. This receptor was identified in a man aged 25 to 40 in good health. Sequenced material: naive CD4+ T cells sorted from blood. According to the study, the label for this sample's cell subset or site signals: CD45RA+ positively selected. The sequenced DNA: TGCAGTGCTAGAGTCGTGTACGAGCAGTACTTC. It translates as CSARVVYEQYF.